This T cell receptor (beta chain) was identified during a study of shared clonotypes between healthy human individuals. Study overall: The study drew on a couple of women and a few men aged 18 to 49 as donors. Per-donor plates numbered three CD4 naive, three CD4 memory, two CD8 naive and one CD8 memory.

CDR3 length: 13 residues. Notes on this clone: Its antigen is currently unknown.

Deep was the level at which the assay was run. Assay used: immunoSEQ multiplex PCR; TCRdb lists only in-frame clones, some missing. The data contain some 1,600,000 clones, around 98% of them singletons. Study-wide results and caveats: Generation of non-shared clonotypes was less probable than generation of clonotypes shared by all four donors.

This TCR was sampled from a man aged 30-40 years in good health. Material for sequencing was naive CD4+ T cells sorted from blood. Described subset: CD45RA+ positively selected. This chain uses TRBV12-2 with TRBJ1-5. TRBV12-2 represents a pseudogene. The CDR3 DNA reads TGTGCAAGTCGCTTAGCCAGCTTGGTGCCCCAGCATTTT. Protein: CASRLASLVPQHF.